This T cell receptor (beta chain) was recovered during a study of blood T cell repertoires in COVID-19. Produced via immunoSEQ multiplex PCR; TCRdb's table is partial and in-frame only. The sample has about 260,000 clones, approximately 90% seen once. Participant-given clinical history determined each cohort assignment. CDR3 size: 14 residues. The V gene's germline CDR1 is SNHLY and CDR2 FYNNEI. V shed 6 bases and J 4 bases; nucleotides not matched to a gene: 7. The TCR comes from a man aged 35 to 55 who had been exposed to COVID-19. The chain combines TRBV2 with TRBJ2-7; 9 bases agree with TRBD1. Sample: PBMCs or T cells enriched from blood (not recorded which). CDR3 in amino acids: CASRGQGSSYEQYF. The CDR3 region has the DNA TGTGCCAGCAGAGGACAGGGGTCATCTTACGAGCAGTACTTC.